Following are 19 T cell receptor beta chains from one sample sequenced in a study of T cell changes during pregnancy in multiple sclerosis. Method: immunoSEQ multiplex PCR; TCRdb's copy keeps in-frame clones and lacks some. The table lists 30,000 to 40,000 clones, about 91% of them singletons, with under 0.9% in the top ten. Here the sequenced sample was CD4+ T cells from peripheral blood mononuclear cells, taken in the third trimester of pregnancy. These receptors were obtained from a female donor with multiple sclerosis, enrolled in a pregnancy study.

CDR3 sequence (DNA): TGTGCCAGCAGCACTGGTGATACGAGCTCTGGAAACACCATATATTTT. Protein product: CASSTGDTSSGNTIYF. The chain is built from TRBV5-5 and TRBJ1-3; D remains ambiguous. Germline lookup yields CDR1 SGHKS and CDR2 YYEKEE (reference sequence). Trimming removed 4 bases from V and 0 bases from J, with 14 bases in between. This CDR3 is built from 16 residues.

J is TRBJ1-1 and V is TRBV29-1; 8 bases map to TRBD1. Germline CDR1 is SQVTM and CDR2 is ANQGSEA. The CDR3 totals 13 residues. The ends lost 6 bases at V and 5 bases at J; junction bases unmatched: 8. DNA for the CDR3: TGCAGCGTAGACAGGGGCGCAGGGACTGAAGCTTTCTTT. Translated: CSVDRGAGTEAFF.

This clone was seen just once. This chain links TRBV7-9 with TRBJ2-7; D may be TRBD1 (6 bases). Germline loops: CDR1 SEHNR, CDR2 FQNEAQ (reference sequence). Deletions cut 2 bases from V and 4 bases from J, with 18 bases between. This CDR3 comprises 16 residues. CDR3 nucleotides: TGTGCCAGCAGCTTATTGGGGGTGACAGGAGAGTACGAGCAGTACTTC. Its translation is CASSLLGVTGEYEQYF.

This chain links TRBV2 with TRBJ2-1; a weak D match, TRBD2 (5 bases). There are 14 residues in the CDR3. Germline assignment: CDR1 SNHLY and CDR2 FYNNEI. Trimming took 0 bases from V and 10 from J, leaving 13 bases between them. CDR3 coding DNA: TGTGCCAGCAGTGAAGCTGGGTCGGGGAACGAGCAGTTCTTC. It codes for CASSEAGSGNEQFF.

The chain links TRBV20-1 to TRBJ2-7, with D tentatively TRBD2 (5 bases). Trimming removed 5 bases from V and 10 bases from J, with 12 bases in between. Germline CDR1 DFQATT, CDR2 SNEGSKA (reference sequence). The CDR3 has 10 amino acids. CDR3 protein: CSAALGSQYF. CDR3 in DNA: TGCAGTGCTGCCCTAGGGAGCCAGTACTTC.

This chain uses TRBV5-1 with TRBJ2-1; 8 bases are a match to TRBD2. The CDR3 loop spans 18 amino acids. CDR1 SGHRS and CDR2 YFSETQ come from the germline V gene. V was pared by 1 base and J by 1 base, with 10 bases of the junction left unmatched. CDR3 nucleotide sequence: TGCGCCAGCAGCTTGATCCCGGGAGGGCCGACTTCCTACAATGAGCAGTTCTTC. Amino acids: CASSLIPGGPTSYNEQFF.

This clone was observed once. This chain connects TRBV5-4 to TRBJ2-5; D gene uncertain. This CDR3 region has 17 residues. The V gene's germline CDR1 is SGHNT and CDR2 YYREEE (reference sequence). V lost 2 bases, J lost 5 bases, and 22 bases lay in between. The CDR3 here is CASSFDGEAEARETQYF. CDR3 DNA: TGTGCCAGCAGCTTCGATGGAGAAGCCGAGGCCCGGGAGACCCAGTACTTC.

This sequence joins TRBV29-1 and TRBJ2-7, with TRBD1 matching 8 bases. V dropped 3 bases and J dropped 6; count of bases not matched to a gene: 4. The CDR3 is 12 residues long. Germline CDR1 and CDR2: SQVTM and ANQGSEA. CDR3 sequence reads: CSVETGAGEQYF. CDR3 sequence (DNA): TGCAGCGTTGAGACAGGGGCTGGCGAGCAGTACTTC.

The count of this clone is one. This chain uses TRBV21-1 with TRBJ2-5; TRBD2 is the table's D call and was not checked against the DNA. TRBV21-1 is a documented pseudogene. The CDR3 covers 15 residues. This CDR3 is CASTPGGPSEETQYF. The CDR3, as DNA: TGTGCCAGCACCCCCGGGGGACCTTCCGAAGAGACCCAGTACTTC.

The rearrangement uses TRBV4-1 and TRBJ2-1, with D perhaps matching TRBD2 (5 bases). Germline V gene lookup returns CDR1 MGHRA and CDR2 YSYEKL. The CDR3 contains 12 residues. Trimming removed 5 bases at V and 7 bases at J, with 9 bases between. The CDR3 DNA reads TGCGCCAGCAGCGGGAGCACGAATGAGCAGTTCTTC. Translating gives CASSGSTNEQFF.

This rearrangement joins TRBV5-1 to TRBJ2-3; a weak D match, TRBD1 (5 bases). V was pared by 3 bases and J by 0 bases, with 11 bases between. Per germline, CDR1 SGHRS and CDR2 YFSETQ. CDR3 length: 15 amino acids. In DNA, the CDR3 is TGCGCCAGCAGCTCCCCAAGGGGTAGCACAGATACGCAGTATTTT. It encodes CASSSPRGSTDTQYF.

This chain joins TRBV19 and TRBJ2-5, with D possibly TRBD1 on 6 matching bases. The V gene lost 5 bases and the J gene lost 2 bases, with 12 bases spanning the gap. From germline, CDR1 is LNHDA and CDR2 SQIVND (reference sequence). CDR3 size: 14 residues. The CDR3 here is CASSFGTLQETQYF. CDR3 DNA sequence: TGTGCCAGTAGTTTCGGGACACTTCAAGAGACCCAGTACTTC.

The chain is built from TRBV5-1 and TRBJ2-7; 7 bases line up with TRBD2. Germline trimming cut 5 bases from V and 7 bases from J; bases unmatched to any gene: 12. Germline loops: CDR1 SGHRS, CDR2 YFSETQ. The CDR3 length is 14 residues. The DNA of the CDR3 is TGCGCCAGCAGGTCGACTAGCCACCCCGAGGAGCAGTACTTC. Protein sequence: CASRSTSHPEEQYF.

This chain joins TRBV4-3 and TRBJ1-2, with D perhaps matching TRBD1 (5 bases). The CDR3 is made up of 14 amino acids. Germline V gene data show CDR1 as LGHNA and CDR2 as YSLEER. Trimming removed 1 base at V and 5 bases at J, with 11 bases between. CDR3 loop: CASSQVRTSYGYTF. The CDR3 nucleotides read TGCGCCAGCAGCCAAGTAAGGACATCATATGGCTACACCTTC.

The chain uses TRBV21-1 and TRBJ1-2; the table's D gene call, TRBD1, was not cross checked with the DNA. TRBV21-1 is described as a pseudogene. The CDR3 has 15 amino acids. In nucleotides, the CDR3 is TGTGCCAGCAGAAGACAGGCCCGGCGGGACTATGGCTACACCTTC. It translates to CASRRQARRDYGYTF.

V usage is TRBV7-2 and J usage is TRBJ2-7; TRBD2 aligns across 7 bases. The V gene's germline CDR1 is SGHTA and CDR2 FQGNSA. The CDR3 spans 15 residues. V shed 1 base and J 1 base; nucleotides not matched to a gene: 4. The CDR3 here is CASSLGAGASYEQYF. CDR3 sequence (DNA): TGTGCCAGCAGCTTAGGTGCGGGAGCGTCCTACGAGCAGTACTTC.

This clone was recorded once. In the same sample, other DNA sequences code for this CDR3. This CDR3 reads CASSREQGNTGELFF. CDR3 bases: TGTGCCAGCAGTCGGGAACAGGGAAACACCGGGGAGCTGTTTTTT. V and J are TRBV6-5 and TRBJ2-2; D is possibly TRBD1 (6 bases). Germline V gene data show CDR1 as MNHEY and CDR2 as SVGAGI. V lost 5 bases and J 2 bases, leaving 12 bases between the germline ends. CDR3 length equals 15 residues.

The genes are TRBV7-9 and TRBJ2-7; TRBD1 is a possible D gene (6 bases). CDR3 length: 15 amino acids. The germline V gene encodes CDR1 SEHNR and CDR2 FQNEAQ (reference sequence). The V end lost 1 base, the J end lost 1 base, and 11 bases lay between the germline ends. CDR3 in DNA: TGTGCCAGCAGCTTAGGGGCAGGGGCGTCCTACGAGCAGTACTTC. Encoded protein: CASSLGAGASYEQYF.

This clone was seen just once. This chain joins TRBV5-1 and TRBJ2-1; 16 nucleotides match TRBD2. CDR3 length: 18 amino acids. CDR1 SGHRS and CDR2 YFSETQ come from the germline V gene. J lost 6 bases, V lost 6 bases, and 12 bases had no gene match. The CDR3 bases are TGCGCCAGCAACCCGGGACTAGCGGGAGGGCCATTCGGCAATGAGCAGTTCTTC. It translates to CASNPGLAGGPFGNEQFF.